The rows below give T cell receptor beta chains drawn from one sample of a study of blood T cell repertoires in COVID-19. Measured with immunoSEQ multiplex PCR; TCRdb has only the in-frame clones, and not every one. This table has 310,000 or so clones, 88% appearing once. Specimen: peripheral blood. These receptors all stem from a woman aged 30 to 39 with COVID-19, enrolled during active disease. Both conserved end residues are part of each CDR3. D genes are given only for firm matches. Part of the rows lack a size; the others show once, few, many or a class for expanded clones.

clone_size d_call j_call v_call cdr3_aa cdr3_nt
. . TRBJ2-7 TRBV9 CASSVDDGRGDEQYF TGTGCCAGCAGCGTAGACGACGGGAGAGGTGACGAGCAGTACTTC
. . TRBJ2-4 TRBV6-6 CASSLIAKNIQYF TGTGCCAGCAGCCTTATAGCCAAAAACATTCAGTACTTC
few . TRBJ2-3 TRBV28 CASSLARGVTDTQYF TGTGCCAGCAGTTTAGCCAGGGGCGTAACAGATACGCAGTATTTT
. . TRBJ2-1 TRBV2 CASSEVGGIRREQFF TGTGCCAGCAGTGAGGTGGGCGGGATCCGTCGGGAGCAGTTCTTC
. . TRBJ1-2 TRBV27 CAIRREDYGYTF TGTGCCATCCGCCGGGAAGACTATGGCTACACCTTC
once . TRBJ2-7 TRBV7-9 CASSRDGGRYEQYF TGTGCCAGCAGCCGGGACGGGGGAAGGTACGAGCAGTACTTC
. . TRBJ2-1 TRBV1 CTSSQKSVLKRKRAGGPDEQFF TGCACCAGCAGCCAAAAGTCGGTCTTGAAGCGCAAAAGAGCGGGAGGGCCCGATGAGCAGTTCTTC
. TRBD1 TRBJ1-6 TRBV3-1/TRBV3-2 CASSQWPWTGASPLHF TGTGCCAGCAGCCAATGGCCATGGACAGGGGCTTCACCCCTCCACTTT
. . TRBJ2-7 TRBV12-3/TRBV12-4 CASSPTNGYEQYF TGTGCCAGCAGTCCCACTAACGGGTACGAGCAGTACTTC
once TRBD1 TRBJ2-7 TRBV7-9 CASSLGQGAYEQYF TGTGCCAGCAGCTTGGGACAGGGGGCATACGAGCAGTACTTC
. TRBD2 TRBJ2-5 TRBV9 CARATTSGTSGTWETQYF TGTGCCAGAGCCACTACCTCCGGGACTAGCGGGACCTGGGAGACCCAGTACTTC
. . TRBJ2-1 TRBV6-5 CASEEGYSYNEQFF TGTGCCAGCGAGGAGGGTTACTCCTACAATGAGCAGTTCTTC
. TRBD1 TRBJ1-2 TRBV5-4 CASSPDRDYGYTF TGTGCCAGCAGCCCGGACAGGGACTATGGCTACACCTTC
. TRBD1 TRBJ2-2 TRBV28 CASSRGQANTGELFF TGTGCCAGCAGCCGCGGACAGGCGAACACCGGGGAGCTGTTTTTT
. . TRBJ2-2 TRBV6-5 CASSYIRNTGELFF TGTGCCAGCAGTTATATCAGGAACACCGGGGAGCTGTTTTTT
. . TRBJ2-6 TRBV5-6 CASHAWRFGRRPGANVLTF TGTGCCAGCCACGCTTGGAGATTCGGCAGAAGGCCTGGGGCCAACGTCCTGACTTTC
. . TRBJ2-7 TRBV6-5 CASSYSIGANEQYF TGTGCCAGCAGTTACTCGATTGGGGCGAACGAGCAGTACTTC
. . TRBJ2-7 TRBV10-3 CATCLGALSEQYF TGTGCCACTTGCCTTGGGGCGCTCAGCGAGCAGTACTTC
. . TRBJ1-1 TRBV9 CASSVGEVLNTEAFF TGTGCCAGCAGCGTAGGGGAGGTTCTGAACACTGAAGCTTTCTTT
. TRBD1 TRBJ2-7 TRBV11-3 CASSLDTGTAYEQYF TGTGCCAGCAGCTTGGATACCGGGACAGCCTACGAGCAGTACTTC
. . TRBJ1-2 TRBV6-2/TRBV6-3 CASSYNSYGYTF TGTGCCAGCAGTTACAACAGCTATGGCTACACCTTC
. TRBD2 TRBJ2-7 TRBV14 CASSQDSRQPSGRGSYEQYF TGTGCCAGCAGCCAAGATAGTCGCCAGCCTAGCGGGAGAGGGAGCTACGAGCAGTACTTC
. . TRBJ1-2 TRBV5-4 CASSLQNYGYTF TGTGCCAGCAGCTTGCAGAACTATGGCTACACCTTC
. TRBD2 TRBJ2-5 TRBV6-2/TRBV6-3 CASSYSAGDGETQYF TGTGCCAGCAGTTACTCCGCGGGAGATGGGGAGACCCAGTACTTC